Here is one TCR beta chain with its context. It has no known antigen specificity. Base qualities are missing; no much larger clone stands one base away. The sample belongs to a study of CD8 T cells in Susac syndrome (dated by TCRdb to about 2019). About the investigation overall: Whether CD8+ T cell activation and differentiation in Susac syndrome was antigen driven was tested using repertoire sequencing. The clonality of the CD8+ T cell repertoire was compared across about a dozen healthy donors, some 14 Susac syndrome patients and fewer than 16 multiple sclerosis patients. What the study reported, not specific to this receptor: The number of individuals in the TCR sequencing and HLA analysis was recognized as being relatively small.

Peripheral blood CD8+ and CD4+ T cells from healthy donors, Susac syndrome patients and multiple sclerosis patients were profiled by high-throughput TCR beta sequencing. Healthy donors were included as age- and sex-matched controls. Bulk CD8+ and CD4+ T cells were purified by magnetic negative isolation, while CD8+ TEMRA cells were enriched using FACS. Blood was drawn into EDTA tubes, processed within 24 hours, and PBMCs were isolated by density gradient centrifugation. PBMCs intended for TCR sequencing were cryopreserved in liquid nitrogen and were subsequently thawed in a 37 degrees C water bath. A purity of at least 90% was achieved for sorted or isolated CD4+, CD8+ and CD8+ TEMRA cells. RNA was extracted with the RNeasy kit and 0.5 to 1 ug was reverse transcribed using random hexamers. The immunoSEQ multiplex PCR assay, covering 54 Vbeta and 13 Jbeta segments, was used to amplify TCR beta CDR3 regions. Bias from PCR amplification was corrected by using a synthetic template baseline for primer optimization and for computational correction. On the study's bioinformatics: Reads were annotated to V, D and J genes according to IMGT and were analyzed with immunoSEQ Analyzer, with only productive sequences retained. Clonality was computed as one minus Shannon entropy normalized by log2 of the number of productive unique sequences. For each patient and control, public and private clones were evaluated among the 100 most prevalent clones. Clones were defined as Susac-specific when absent from the healthy and MS cohorts, from 1,000 to 1,100 published viral clones and from other ImmuneACCESS disease sequences. In TCRdb, the public reads were trimmed at Q25 with fastp and aligned with MiXCR, with productive beta chains retained. Each entry is one CDR3 protein sequence, shown with its most common DNA and genes. These V and J calls are TCRdb output, not the study's own analysis. The sample table records 45,000 to 55,000 distinct CDR3 sequences; approximately 93% of these occur just once. About 0.54% of the sample is held by the ten biggest clonotypes.

The CDR3 runs 16 amino acids, cysteine and phenylalanine included. This entry keeps only the CDR3 DNA: 48 bases, framed from base 1. The germline V gene sets CDR1 to SGHDT and CDR2 to YYEEEE. Compared with germline, V lacks 4 bases and J lacks 3 bases; bases without a gene match: 8. The TCR sequence derives from a human donor in good health. Material: CD8+ T cells from PBMCs. The chain links TRBV5-6 with TRBJ2-5; TRBD1 aligns with 11 central bases. The CDR3 amino acid sequence is: CASSRWTGGGKETQYF. The DNA is TGTGCCAGCAGCAGATGGACAGGGGGCGGGAAAGAGACCCAGTACTTC.